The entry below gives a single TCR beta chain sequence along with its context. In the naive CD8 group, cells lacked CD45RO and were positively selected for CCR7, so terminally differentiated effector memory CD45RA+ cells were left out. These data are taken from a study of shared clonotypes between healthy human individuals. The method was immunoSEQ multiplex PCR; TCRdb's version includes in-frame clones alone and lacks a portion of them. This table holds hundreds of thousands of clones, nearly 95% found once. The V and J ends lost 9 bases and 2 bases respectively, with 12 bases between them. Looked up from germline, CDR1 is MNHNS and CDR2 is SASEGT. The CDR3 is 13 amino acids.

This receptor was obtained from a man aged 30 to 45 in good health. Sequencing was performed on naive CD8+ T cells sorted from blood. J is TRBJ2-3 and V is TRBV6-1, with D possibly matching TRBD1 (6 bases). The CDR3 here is CASPRDNTDTQYF. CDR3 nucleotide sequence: TGTGCCAGTCCCCGGGACAACACAGATACGCAGTATTTT.